This T cell receptor (beta chain) was captured by sequencing in a study of technical replicates of blood from a few donors. Germline loops: CDR1 SGHRS, CDR2 YFSETQ. The CDR3 sequence is 18 residues long. Germline trimming cut 0 bases from V and 0 bases from J; bases unmatched to any gene: 11. This clone has only one observation. Produced via immunoSEQ multiplex PCR; TCRdb's table is partial and in-frame only. The sample carries just over 55,000 clones, just under 95% recorded once. This receptor was identified in a human donor in good health. Some clones in this sample may be carry-over from other donors' samples. The chain combines TRBV5-1 with TRBJ2-7, with 8 bases aligning to TRBD1. Material: PBMCs. The DNA for the CDR3 is TGCGCCAGCAGCTTGGAACAGGACAGGGTTACCGTCTCCTACGAGCAGTACTTC. Encoded protein: CASSLEQDRVTVSYEQYF.